Presented here are 6 T cell receptor beta chains from one specimen sequenced in a study of OX40 agonist ivuxolimab in advanced cancers. TCRdb keeps only in-frame clones here, not all; method: immunoSEQ multiplex PCR. The data show 40,000 to 45,000 clones, 80% seen once. The specimen comprised CD4+ or CD8+ T cells sorted from blood, sampled in a trial of the OX40 agonist ivuxolimab. The receptors were sampled from an adult with an advanced solid tumor such as melanoma, head and neck, liver or kidney cancer.

This clone turned up a few times. V and J are TRBV19 and TRBJ1-1; no definite D call. Per the germline V gene, CDR1 is LNHDA and CDR2 is SQIVND (reference sequence). The CDR3 totals 14 residues. Trimming stripped 5 bases from V and 3 bases from J, with 13 bases between. The CDR3: CASSPFDGHTEAFF. The CDR3 nucleotides read TGTGCCAGTAGTCCGTTTGACGGCCACACTGAAGCTTTCTTT.

The rearrangement uses TRBV18 and TRBJ2-4, with D possibly TRBD2 on 7 matching bases. The germline CDR1 and CDR2 sequences are KGHSH and LQKENI. The V end was cut by 4 bases, the J end by 3 bases, with 16 bases between. CDR3 length: 16 residues. CDR3 nucleotides: TGTGCCAGCTCACTGCTACAGGGAGGGGGCAAAAACATTCAGTACTTC. Translated: CASSLLQGGGKNIQYF. Full variable domain (rest looked up from reference TRBV18 and TRBJ2-4): NAGVMQNPRHLVRRRGQEARLRCSPMKGHSHVYWYRQLPEEGLKFMVYLQKENIIDESGMPKERFSAEFPKEGPSILRIQQVVRGDSAAYFCASSLLQGGGKNIQYFGAGTRLSVL.

V gene TRBV5-1 combines with J gene TRBJ2-3; D unresolved. Germline values: CDR1 SGHRS, CDR2 YFSETQ. CDR3 length: 14 residues. Trimming took off 2 bases at V and 6 bases at J, with 13 bases between the two ends. The CDR3 sequence: CASSLGSAVDTQYF. The CDR3 DNA reads TGCGCCAGCAGCTTAGGGTCAGCCGTGGATACGCAGTATTTT.

This clone was observed a single time. This chain connects TRBV18 to TRBJ1-1; D possibly corresponds to TRBD1 (5 bases). The germline V gene has CDR1 KGHSH and CDR2 LQKENI. Trimming took 3 bases from V and 4 from J, leaving 12 bases between them. The CDR3 totals 14 residues. The CDR3 DNA is TGTGCCAGCTCACCGCAACAGGAATCCACTGAAGCTTTCTTT. It translates to CASSPQQESTEAFF.

The chain links TRBV6-1 to TRBJ1-5, with 7 positions matching TRBD1. The germline CDR1 and CDR2 sequences are MNHNS and SASEGT. This CDR3 is 15 amino acids long. Germline trimming cut 4 bases from V and 4 bases from J; bases unmatched to any gene: 7. The CDR3 nucleotides are TGTGCCAGCAGTGGAGGGAGACAGGGAAATCAGCCCCAGCATTTT. This encodes CASSGGRQGNQPQHF.

This chain links TRBV7-2 with TRBJ2-1, with 9 positions matching TRBD2. The ends lost 5 bases at V and 2 bases at J; junction bases unmatched: 4. This CDR3 spans 15 amino acids. The germline V gene encodes CDR1 SGHTA and CDR2 FQGNSA. CDR3 in DNA: TGTGCCAGCAGCCCAAGCGGGAGGCCCTACAATGAGCAGTTCTTC. This translates into CASSPSGRPYNEQFF.